These T cell receptor beta chains were read from a single sample in a study of PD-L1 blockade in urothelial cancer. Clones were sequenced by immunoSEQ multiplex PCR, and TCRdb holds only the in-frame ones, with some missing. Among 30,000 to 40,000 clones, roughly 80% were seen once, and the ten largest hold 15%. The sequences come from PBMCs, collected around atezolizumab (anti-PD-L1) treatment. These receptors came from an elderly man with urothelial cancer. The CDR3 runs from the conserved cysteine through the conserved F or W. Each record gives: CDR3 length, clone size, J gene, V gene, D gene, CDR3 DNA, CDR3 protein. The D gene is left open where the match is weak. Where a row states a size, it is once, few, many or the class of an expanded clone; other rows omit it.

>15|NA|TRBJ1-6|TRBV6-5|NA
TGTGCCAGCAGTTACCAGGGATCCAATAATTCACCCCTCCACTTT
CASSYQGSNNSPLHF
>13|NA|TRBJ2-1|TRBV7-7|NA
TGTGCCAGCAGTTTGACTGACTACAATGAGCAGTTCTTC
CASSLTDYNEQFF
>12|NA|TRBJ2-7|TRBV5-4|NA
TGTGCCAGCAGCACGACAGTAGGCGAGCAGTACTTC
CASSTTVGEQYF
>13|NA|TRBJ2-7|TRBV19|NA
TGTGCCAGTAGTATAGACCCTCTGTCTTGGCAGTACTTC
CASSIDPLSWQYF
>14|NA|TRBJ2-1|TRBV10-3|NA
TGTGCCATCAGGGACTACCTTTTGAGTAATGAGCAGTTCTTC
CAIRDYLLSNEQFF
>15|NA|TRBJ2-7|TRBV19|TRBD2
TGTGCCAGTAGTCCCCCGGGTAGCGGGAGTGGAGAGCAGTACTTC
CASSPPGSGSGEQYF
>13|few|TRBJ2-1|TRBV11-3|NA
TGTGCCAGCAGCACCGGGACTTACAATGAGCAGTTCTTC
CASSTGTYNEQFF
>15|NA|TRBJ1-3|TRBV28|TRBD1
TGTGCCAGCAGTCCCGGACAGGGGTCTGGAAACACCATATATTTT
CASSPGQGSGNTIYF
>11|NA|TRBJ1-4|TRBV30|NA
TGTGCCTCCAAAGGGGATGAAAAACTGTTTTTT
CASKGDEKLFF
>15|NA|TRBJ2-3|TRBV6-4|TRBD2
TGTGCCAGCAGTGCGACTAGCGGGAGAACAGATACGCAGTATTTT
CASSATSGRTDTQYF
>15|NA|TRBJ2-7|TRBV27|TRBD2
TGTGCCAGCAGTGCGGAGTCAAGGAGCGGGGACGAGCAGTACTTC
CASSAESRSGDEQYF
>15|medium-sized|TRBJ1-2|TRBV28|NA
TGTGCCAGCAGTCCCTCCGCCCTCCGACAGGCAGGCTACACCTTC
CASSPSALRQAGYTF
>15|NA|TRBJ1-2|TRBV18|NA
TGTGCCAGCTCACTCAACCGGGACACTCACTATGGCTACACCTTC
CASSLNRDTHYGYTF
>15|NA|TRBJ2-1|TRBV5-1|TRBD2
TGCGCCAGCAGCTCGGCGGGAGGGGTTAACAATGAGCAGTTCTTC
CASSSAGGVNNEQFF
>10|NA|TRBJ1-1|TRBV20-1|NA
TGCAGTGCCAGGCAGGTTGAAGCTTTCTTT
CSARQVEAFF
>16|NA|TRBJ2-3|TRBV7-9|TRBD2
TGTGCCAGCAGTACCGGGACTAGCGGCGCAGCAGATACGCAGTATTTT
CASSTGTSGAADTQYF
>13|NA|TRBJ2-7|TRBV5-1|NA
TGCGCCAGCAGCTCCCGAGCCGCTTACGAGCAGTACTTC
CASSSRAAYEQYF
>13|NA|TRBJ2-3|TRBV19|NA
TGTGCCACAGGGGCGGGCAAAGCAGATACGCAGTATTTT
CATGAGKADTQYF
>16|NA|TRBJ1-4|TRBV15|NA
TGTGCCACCAGCAGAGCTGGGGAGGTCCCGAATGAAAAACTGTTTTTT
CATSRAGEVPNEKLFF
>14|NA|TRBJ2-1|TRBV7-8|NA
TGTGCCAGCAGCTTAGTAGGGGGGGCCGGTAAGCAGTTCTTC
CASSLVGGAGKQFF
>16|NA|TRBJ1-4|TRBV14|NA
TGTGCCAGCAGCCAAGATCTGGGGGCCGGTAATGAAAAACTGTTTTTT
CASSQDLGAGNEKLFF
>14|NA|TRBJ2-1|TRBV2|NA
TGTGCCAGCACCGGGGACACATCCTACAATGAGCAGTTCTTC
CASTGDTSYNEQFF
>14|NA|TRBJ2-7|TRBV7-2|TRBD2
TGTGCCAGCAGCTCGTCTAGCGGGAGCTACGAGCAGTACTTC
CASSSSSGSYEQYF
>16|NA|TRBJ2-2|TRBV4-2|TRBD2
TGTGCCAGCAGCCAGCGAACTAGCGGGCCTACCGGGGAGCTGTTTTTT
CASSQRTSGPTGELFF
>15|NA|TRBJ1-5|TRBV28|NA
TGTGCCAGCAGCCTGGGGGGGGCGCGAGGTCAGCCCCAGCATTTT
CASSLGGARGQPQHF
>14|NA|TRBJ1-2|TRBV19|NA
TGTGCCAGCCGATCAGGGGAGGGTAACTATGGCTACACCTTC
CASRSGEGNYGYTF
>17|NA|TRBJ2-4|TRBV7-9|TRBD2
TGTGCCAGCAGCCCCCGGGCGCTAGCGGGAACCAAAAACATTCAGTACTTC
CASSPRALAGTKNIQYF
>14|NA|TRBJ2-7|TRBV15|NA
TGTGCCACCAGCAGAGGGACAGCCTCCTACGAGCAGTACTTC
CATSRGTASYEQYF
>15|NA|TRBJ2-7|TRBV5-1|TRBD2
TGCGCCAGCAGCCCTGGGGGACTAGCGGGCTACGAGCAGTACTTC
CASSPGGLAGYEQYF
>14|medium-sized|TRBJ1-2|TRBV27|TRBD1
TGTGCCAGCAGTTCCGGGGACAGGGCTGATGGCTACACCTTC
CASSSGDRADGYTF
>13|once|TRBJ2-7|TRBV18|TRBD1
TGTGCCAGCTCCCGGGACAGGGGAGACGAGCAGTACTTC
CASSRDRGDEQYF
>15|NA|TRBJ1-5|TRBV28|NA
TGTGCCAGCAGTTTATCAGGGGCTAGCAATCAGCCCCAGCATTTT
CASSLSGASNQPQHF
>13|once|TRBJ1-2|TRBV4-1|NA
TGCGCCAGCAGTCAACAAGGGGGCTATGGCTACACCTTC
CASSQQGGYGYTF
>16|NA|TRBJ2-4|TRBV19|NA
TGTGCCAGTAGTACCTCTTCAGGGCTCCCGGACACCATTCAGTACTTC
CASSTSSGLPDTIQYF
>12|few|TRBJ1-2|TRBV15|NA
TGTGCCACCAGCAGAGGTGGCAGGGAGGTAACCTTC
CATSRGGREVTF